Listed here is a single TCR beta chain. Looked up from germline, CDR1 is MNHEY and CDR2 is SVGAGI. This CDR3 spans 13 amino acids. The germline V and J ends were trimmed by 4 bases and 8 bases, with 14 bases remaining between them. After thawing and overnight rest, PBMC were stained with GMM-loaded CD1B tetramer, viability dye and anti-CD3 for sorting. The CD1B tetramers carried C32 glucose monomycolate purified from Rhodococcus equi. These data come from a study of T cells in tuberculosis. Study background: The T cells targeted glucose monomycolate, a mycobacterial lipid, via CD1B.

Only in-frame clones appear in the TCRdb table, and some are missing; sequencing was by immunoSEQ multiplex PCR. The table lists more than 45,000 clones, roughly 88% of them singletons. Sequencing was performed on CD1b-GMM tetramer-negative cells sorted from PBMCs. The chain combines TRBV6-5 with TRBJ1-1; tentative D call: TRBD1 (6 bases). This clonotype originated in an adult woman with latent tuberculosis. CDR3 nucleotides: TGTGCCAGCAGTTCGATGCATGACAGGGAAGCTTTCTTT. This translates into CASSSMHDREAFF.